The 17 T cell receptor beta chains in this list originate from one sample, sequenced in a study of metastatic and nonmetastatic thyroid tumors. Thyroid surgery took place with no prior treatment in any patient. MiXCR reprocessed the PCR reads for TCRdb. Of more than 85,000 clones in the sample, around 9.1% were seen once. Sequencing was done on a sample of blood. The source of these receptors is a female donor with papillary thyroid cancer or a benign thyroid nodule (not recorded which). Some clones in this sample may be carry-over from other donors' samples.

Remarks on this clone: This could be a read error, since a much larger clone is one nucleotide away. The chain joins TRBV9 to TRBJ2-2; 10 positions match TRBD1. From germline, CDR1 is SGDLS and CDR2 YYNGEE. The CDR3 consists of 16 residues. V shed 3 bases, J shed 7 bases, and the junction held 9 bases outside the gene matches. DNA for the CDR3: TGTGCCAGCAGCGACACCGGGACAGGGGCGTACGGGGAGCTGTTTTTT. Translated: CASSDTGTGAYGELFF.

The chain links TRBV15 to TRBJ1-5, with D tentatively TRBD1 (5 bases). Germline-derived CDR1 and CDR2 are LNHNV and YYDKDF (reference sequence). The CDR3 consists of 17 residues. V dropped 0 bases and J dropped 2 bases, with 14 bases sitting between them. The DNA of the CDR3 is TGTGCCACCAGCAGAGATCCCCTCGGCAGGGGCAATCAGCCCCAGCATTTT. This sequence encodes CATSRDPLGRGNQPQHF.

This chain uses TRBV7-3 with TRBJ1-3; no definite D call. CDR3 length: 14 amino acids. Germline CDR1 and CDR2: SGHTA and FQGTGA. V was cut by 2 bases and J by 3 bases, with 8 bases left in between. CDR3: CASSLEGRGNTIYF. CDR3 nucleotides: TGTGCCAGCAGCTTAGAAGGACGTGGAAACACCATATATTTT.

This clone was seen many times. The gene calls are TRBV19 and TRBJ1-5, with D perhaps matching TRBD1 (5 bases). V was clipped by 1 base and J by 3 bases, with 7 bases between them. Germline values: CDR1 LNHDA, CDR2 SQIVND (reference sequence). This CDR3 spans 14 amino acids. This chain's CDR3 is CASSIGRDNQPQHF. Here the CDR3 DNA reads TGTGCCAGTAGTATAGGCAGGGACAATCAGCCCCAGCATTTT.

This clone was detected many times. The CDR3 nucleotides are TGCGCCAGCAGAAGATTTGCGGGGGAGGAGACCCAGTACTTC. Its translation: CASRRFAGEETQYF. The chain recombines TRBV5-1 with TRBJ2-5; 7 bases fit TRBD2. The V gene's germline CDR1 is SGHRS and CDR2 YFSETQ. This CDR3 has 14 residues. Trimming cost V 5 bases and J 5 bases; bases outside gene matches: 9.

This clone was seen at least ten times. Other DNA sequences of this sample code for an identical CDR3. CDR3 sequence (DNA): TGCAGTGCTAGGGTGGGGGGGGCCGGCAATCAGCCCCAGCATTTT. This translates into CSARVGGAGNQPQHF. The genes are TRBV20-1 and TRBJ1-5; possibly TRBD1 for D (6 bases). Trimming removed 3 bases from V and 2 bases from J, with 14 bases in between. The germline gives CDR1 DFQATT, CDR2 SNEGSKA (reference sequence). The CDR3 has 15 amino acids.

There are a few counts of this clone. The chain combines TRBV20-1 with TRBJ2-6; D may match TRBD1 or TRBD2 (5 bases each). V was shortened by 1 base and J by 0 bases, with 10 bases between the two germline ends. This CDR3 is built from 16 residues. Germline V CDR1 and CDR2: DFQATT, SNEGSKA (reference sequence). The CDR3 reads CSARGDGSSGANVLTF. DNA of the CDR3: TGCAGTGCTAGAGGGGACGGTTCCTCTGGGGCCAACGTCCTGACTTTC.

This clone was counted at least ten times. The chain joins TRBV28 to TRBJ2-4, with D possibly matching TRBD1 (5 bases). Germline CDR1 reads MDHEN; CDR2 reads SYDVKM. Trimming left V 6 bases short and J 4 bases short, with 10 bases between. The CDR3 loop spans 13 amino acids. This CDR3 reads CASRTDTKNIQYF. The CDR3 DNA reads TGTGCCAGCAGGACGGACACTAAAAACATTCAGTACTTC.

This clone has a count of ten or more. The genes are TRBV2 and TRBJ1-1; TRBD1 agrees at 8 bases. Looked up from germline, CDR1 is SNHLY and CDR2 is FYNNEI. CDR3 length: 14 residues. J was trimmed by 0 bases and V by 8 bases; bases with no gene match: 5. CDR3 nucleotide sequence: TGTGCCAGCGGAGGGACAGGATTGAACACTGAAGCTTTCTTT. It specifies CASGGTGLNTEAFF. Based on the CDR3 plus reference TRBV2 and TRBJ1-1, the full variable domain is EPEVTQTPSHQVTQMGQEVILRCVPISNHLYFYWYRQILGQKVEFLVSFYNNEISEKSEIFDDQFSVERPDGSNFTLKIRSTKLEDSAMYFCASGGTGLNTEAFFGQGTRLTVV.

The sample holds many counts of this clone. The chain couples TRBV6-1 to TRBJ1-5, with 7 bases matching TRBD1. In germline, CDR1 is MNHNS, CDR2 SASEGT. Unmatched junction bases numbered 13, after V lost 2 bases and J lost 3 bases. The CDR3 spans 18 residues. Here the CDR3 reads CASSESPPGQISNQPQHF. The CDR3 region has the DNA TGTGCCAGCAGTGAATCACCCCCGGGACAGATATCCAATCAGCCCCAGCATTTT.

This clone was observed a few times. This CDR3 is CASSQGQLNSPLHF. Written as DNA, the CDR3 is TGTGCCAGCAGCCAAGGACAGTTAAATTCACCCCTCCACTTT. The rearrangement links TRBV7-3 to TRBJ1-6; possibly TRBD1 for D (6 bases). The CDR3 has 14 residues. The germline V and J ends were trimmed by 5 bases and 7 bases, with 12 bases remaining between them. Germline CDR1 reads SGHTA; CDR2 reads FQGTGA.

Ten or more counts support this clone. This rearrangement joins TRBV28 to TRBJ2-5; D may be TRBD1 (6 bases). The CDR3 spans 15 residues. The germline CDR1 and CDR2 sequences are MDHEN and SYDVKM. V was shortened by 5 bases and J by 0 bases, with 13 bases between the two germline ends. DNA for the CDR3: TGTGCCAGCAGTCCGGGACACCTGTACCAAGAGACCCAGTACTTC. Protein: CASSPGHLYQETQYF.

This clone was counted many times. This rearrangement joins TRBV19 to TRBJ2-2, with D perhaps matching TRBD2 (5 bases). V gave up 7 bases and J gave up 3 bases, with 15 bases separating them. CDR1 LNHDA and CDR2 SQIVND come from the germline V gene (reference sequence). The CDR3 consists of 15 residues. CDR3 protein: CASTGKALYTGELFF. The DNA of the CDR3 is TGTGCCAGTACGGGAAAAGCGTTGTACACCGGGGAGCTGTTTTTT.

This clone was detected many times. The chain employs TRBV6-5 and TRBJ1-6; D unresolved. This CDR3 has 15 amino acids. Trimming removed 2 bases from V and 7 bases from J, with 12 bases in between. Looked up from germline, CDR1 is MNHEY and CDR2 is SVGAGI. The CDR3: CASSYENWGNSPLHF. The CDR3 nucleotides read TGTGCCAGCAGTTACGAAAACTGGGGAAATTCACCCCTCCACTTT.

The table lists this clone with many counts. In the same sample, other DNA sequences code for this CDR3. The chain joins TRBV6-4 to TRBJ2-1; 10 bases agree with TRBD2. Germline trimming cut 0 bases from V and 6 bases from J; bases unmatched to any gene: 2. The V gene's germline CDR1 is MRHNA and CDR2 SNTAGT. The CDR3 contains 15 residues. CDR3 sequence (DNA): TGTGCCAGCAGTGACTCGAGCGGGGGGGCCAATGAGCAGTTCTTC. Protein product: CASSDSSGGANEQFF.

This clone was counted at least ten times. The chain employs TRBV6-1 and TRBJ2-7, with D perhaps TRBD2 (6 bases). Trimming cost V 7 bases and J 2 bases, with 21 bases left between them. CDR3 size: 16 residues. The V gene's germline CDR1 is MNHNS and CDR2 SASEGT. CDR3 sequence (DNA): TGTGCCAGCACAAAAGCCTGGCTAGCGACAACCTACGAGCAGTACTTC. Its translation is CASTKAWLATTYEQYF.

This clone was seen repeatedly, ten times or more. One end of the junction varies from germline; a read error may be responsible. Other nucleotide sequences from this sample produce the same CDR3. The chain links TRBV25-1 to TRBJ2-1, with 11 bases lining up with TRBD2. In germline, CDR1 is MGHDK, CDR2 SYGVNS. CDR3 length equals 17 residues. The CDR3 DNA follows: TGCGCCAGCAGTGAACTAGCGGGGGTCTCGTCCTACAATGAGCAGTTCTTC. This sequence encodes CASSELAGVSSYNEQFF. Supplemented by reference TRBV25-1 and TRBJ2-1, the full variable domain reads EADIYQTPRYLVIGTGKKITLECSQTMGHDKMYWYQQDPGMELHLIHYSYGVNSTEKGDLSSESTVSRIRTEHFPLTLESARPSHTSQYLCASSELAGVSSYNEQFFGPGTRLTVL.